The 14 T cell receptor beta chains presented below share a single source sample, sequenced in a study of response to subunit inactivated influenza vaccine. TCRdb re-derived calls from the RT-PCR reads in MiXCR, one entry per CDR3 protein. Seen here are around 710,000 distinct CDR3 sequences, about 15% observed once, and the top ten hold 6.5% to 8.5%. The specimen comprised PBMCs from blood, sampled roughly 15 days before vaccination. All receptors derive from a man over 45 who received an inactivated influenza vaccine.

This clonotype was counted ten times or more. The chain recombines TRBV3-1 with TRBJ2-1; D is unclear. Germline CDR1 and CDR2: LGHDT and YNNKEL (reference sequence). V was clipped by 1 base and J by 6 bases, with 10 bases between them. The CDR3 totals 14 residues. As DNA, the CDR3 is TGTGCCAGCAGCCAAGCAGGTCGAGGCAATGAGCAGTTCTTC. It specifies CASSQAGRGNEQFF.

There are a few counts of this clonotype. The chain combines TRBV24-1 with TRBJ1-4, with TRBD1 identical over 7 bases. The CDR3 spans 18 residues. The trim removed 5 bases at V and 2 bases at J, leaving 13 bases unmatched. Germline values: CDR1 KGHDR, CDR2 SFDVKD. The chain's CDR3 is CATSVTGRKGTTNEKLFF. The DNA of the CDR3 is TGTGCCACCAGTGTGACAGGGCGAAAAGGGACGACTAATGAAAAACTGTTTTTT.

The chain carries TRBV12-3 or TRBV12-4 and TRBJ2-5; TRBD1 might be the D (6 bases). The CDR3 spans 12 residues. V was cut by 6 bases and J by 3 bases, with 8 bases left in between. CDR3 in DNA: TGTGCCAGCAGACGGACAGAAGAGACCCAGTACTTC. It encodes CASRRTEETQYF.

This chain links TRBV20-1 with TRBJ2-6; unclear D gene. Germline assignment: CDR1 DFQATT and CDR2 SNEGSKA (reference sequence). The CDR3 is 17 amino acids. V lost 3 bases, J lost 0 bases, and 15 bases lay in between. The CDR3 spells CSASFFGSRSGANVLTF. The CDR3, as DNA: TGCAGTGCTAGTTTCTTCGGCAGTCGCTCTGGGGCCAACGTCCTGACTTTC.

Many counts were recorded for this clonotype. The chain carries TRBV5-6 and TRBJ1-2; D might be TRBD1 (5 bases). CDR1 and CDR2 from the germline V gene are SGHDT and YYEEEE. The CDR3 is 12 residues long. V was shortened by 3 bases and J by 8 bases, with 11 bases between the two germline ends. This CDR3 is CASSSGTEGYTF. The DNA for the CDR3 is TGTGCCAGCAGCTCCGGGACGGAGGGCTACACCTTC.

This sequence joins TRBV7-9 and TRBJ2-1; perhaps TRBD2 as D (7 bases). CDR1 is SEHNR, CDR2 FQNEAQ, per germline (reference sequence). This CDR3 spans 14 amino acids. V was trimmed by 7 bases and J by 9 bases, leaving 19 bases between them. The CDR3 nucleotides are TGTGCCAGCACCGGACTGGCGGGGGCCCGTGAGCAGTTCTTC. Protein product: CASTGLAGAREQFF.

The genes are TRBV27 and TRBJ1-2, with 7 bases that match TRBD1. The CDR3 totals 14 residues. With 5 bases clipped from V and 3 bases from J, the junction kept 6 bases outside the gene matches. CDR1 MNHEY and CDR2 SMNVEV come from the germline V gene (reference sequence). CDR3 residues: CASSPKTGHYGYTF. CDR3 in DNA: TGTGCCAGCAGTCCCAAGACAGGGCACTATGGCTACACCTTC.

The J gene is TRBJ2-7, the V gene TRBV7-2; D may be TRBD2 (5 bases). There are 16 residues in the CDR3. V gave up 5 bases and J gave up 0 bases, with 17 bases separating them. CDR1 is SGHTA and CDR2 is FQGNSA in the germline V gene. The CDR3 coding sequence is TGTGCCAGCAGCCGATACGCGGGTCTCAGCTCCTACGAGCAGTACTTC. This sequence encodes CASSRYAGLSSYEQYF.

This chain joins TRBV9 and TRBJ2-3, with TRBD1 matching 8 bases. The V and J ends lost 2 bases and 3 bases, in that order; junction bases with no gene match: 8. Looked up from germline, CDR1 is SGDLS and CDR2 is YYNGEE. CDR3 length equals 16 residues. The DNA for the CDR3 is TGTGCCAGCAGCGTCACCGGACAGGGCAATACAGATACGCAGTATTTT. Amino acids: CASSVTGQGNTDTQYF.

This clonotype was recorded at least ten times. V gene TRBV27 combines with J gene TRBJ2-7; 10 bases align to TRBD1. This CDR3 comprises 14 residues. Germline CDR1 MNHEY, CDR2 SMNVEV (reference sequence). Losses at the gene ends were 6 bases for V and 0 bases for J; bases not matched to a gene: 2. The CDR3, as DNA: TGTGCCAGCAGCTGGACAGGGGGCTCCTACGAGCAGTACTTC. Residues: CASSWTGGSYEQYF.

This clonotype was counted between two and nine times. This rearrangement joins TRBV2 to TRBJ1-2, with 12 bases that match TRBD1. CDR1 SNHLY and CDR2 FYNNEI come from the germline V gene. The length of the CDR3 is 16 residues. V dropped 6 bases and J dropped 4; count of bases not matched to a gene: 9. Here the CDR3 DNA reads TGTGCCAGCAGGCCCGGGACAGGGGGCAACCTCTATGGCTACACCTTC. Its translation is CASRPGTGGNLYGYTF. Based on the CDR3 plus reference TRBV2 and TRBJ1-2, the full variable domain is EPEVTQTPSHQVTQMGQEVILRCVPISNHLYFYWYRQILGQKVEFLVSFYNNEISEKSEIFDDQFSVERPDGSNFTLKIRSTKLEDSAMYFCASRPGTGGNLYGYTFGSGTRLTVV.

The chain links TRBV6-2 or TRBV6-3 to TRBJ2-1; 7 bases map to TRBD1. Germline CDR1 and CDR2: MNHEY and SVGEGT. V dropped 0 bases and J dropped 6; count of bases not matched to a gene: 11. This CDR3 region has 17 residues. The CDR3 here is CASSYSRGQRSGNEQFF. The CDR3 coding sequence is TGTGCCAGCAGTTACTCTCGGGGACAGCGATCCGGCAATGAGCAGTTCTTC.

This clonotype has only a few counts. The chain couples TRBV6-4 to TRBJ2-3; D tentatively reads TRBD1 or TRBD2 (5 bases each). V was cut by 6 bases and J by 3 bases, with 16 bases left in between. The CDR3 loop spans 15 amino acids. Germline lookup yields CDR1 MRHNA and CDR2 SNTAGT. CDR3 sequence (DNA): TGTGCCAGCAGCGCGGCATCCGGGGCGACAGATACGCAGTATTTT. Its protein is CASSAASGATDTQYF.

This clonotype came up a few times. CDR3 DNA sequence: TGTGCCAGCAGTTTAGCGGGGAGGGGCACAGATACGCAGTATTTT. Its protein is CASSLAGRGTDTQYF. The chain combines TRBV6-2 or TRBV6-3 with TRBJ2-3; 8 nucleotides align to TRBD2. CDR1 and CDR2 from the germline V gene are MNHEY and SVGEGT. J was trimmed by 1 base and V by 4 bases; bases with no gene match: 4. The CDR3 runs 15 residues.